This T cell receptor (beta chain) was recovered during a study of OX40 agonist ivuxolimab in advanced cancers. Study details: Among those enrolled, mean age was around 55 years (range about 23 to 79) and about 82% were male.

Germline-derived CDR1 and CDR2 are LGHNA and YSLEER. The junction had 8 bases not matched to a gene; V was cut back by 2 bases and J by 0 bases. The CDR3 length is 17 residues. The table came from immunoSEQ multiplex PCR; TCRdb's copy has only in-frame clones and leaves some out. The repertoire holds about 42,000 clones, around 84% seen once, with 20% to 25% in the top ten. The input for sequencing was CD4+ or CD8+ T cells sorted from blood, taken in a trial of the OX40 agonist ivuxolimab. This TCR was recovered from an adult with an advanced solid tumor such as melanoma, head and neck, liver or kidney cancer. The V call is TRBV4-3, the J call TRBJ2-3; TRBD2 aligns across 7 bases. The CDR3 sequence: CASSQYNVGGSTDTQYF. In DNA form, the CDR3 reads TGCGCCAGCAGCCAATATAACGTGGGGGGGAGCACAGATACGCAGTATTTT.